Below, 5 T cell receptor beta chains from the same sample are listed, as sequenced in a study of OX40 agonist ivuxolimab in advanced cancers. Some clones are missing from TCRdb's copy, which holds only in-frame ones; the method was immunoSEQ multiplex PCR. Among 95,000 to 150,000 clones listed, 80% to 95% were seen once. The sample here was CD4+ or CD8+ T cells sorted from blood, taken in a trial of the OX40 agonist ivuxolimab. The source is an adult with an advanced solid tumor such as melanoma, head and neck, liver or kidney cancer.

V and J are TRBV28 and TRBJ1-4; weak D call: TRBD1 (5 bases). Germline loops: CDR1 MDHEN, CDR2 SYDVKM. Trimming removed 4 bases from V and 0 bases from J, with 12 bases in between. CDR3 length equals 16 residues. CDR3 residues: CASSSRRGATNEKLFF. CDR3 in DNA: TGTGCCAGCAGTTCCAGGAGAGGGGCAACTAATGAAAAACTGTTTTTT.

Here the CDR3 reads CASSRWTGTLDGYTF. The CDR3 bases are TGTGCCAGCAGTCGTTGGACCGGGACTTTAGATGGCTACACCTTC. V gene TRBV5-4 combines with J gene TRBJ1-2, with TRBD1 as a possible D gene (5 bases). CDR1 and CDR2 from the germline V gene are SGHNT and YYREEE (reference sequence). The CDR3 covers 15 residues. The V end lost 5 bases, the J end lost 6 bases, and 20 bases lay between the germline ends. The full variable domain, rest sourced from reference TRBV5-4 and TRBJ1-2, is ETGVTQSPTHLIKTRGQQVTLRCSSQSGHNTVSWYQQALGQGPQFIFQYYREEENGRGNFPPRFSGLQFPNYSSELNVNALELDDSALYLCASSRWTGTLDGYTFGSGTRLTVV.

The rearrangement uses TRBV6-5 and TRBJ1-2; TRBD1 is a possible D gene (6 bases). The CDR3 runs to 15 residues. V dropped 0 bases and J dropped 2 bases, with 10 bases sitting between them. Per the germline V gene, CDR1 is MNHEY and CDR2 is SVGAGI. CDR3 coding DNA: TGTGCCAGCAGTTACTCGAATACAGGGAACTATGGCTACACCTTC. Protein product: CASSYSNTGNYGYTF.

The chain combines TRBV15 with TRBJ1-2; D is ambiguous. Germline V gene data show CDR1 as LNHNV and CDR2 as YYDKDF (reference sequence). V was cut by 1 base and J by 2 bases, with 5 bases left in between. This CDR3 contains 13 residues. CDR3 DNA: TGTGCCACCAGCAGAGGCGCCAACTATGGCTACACCTTC. Residues: CATSRGANYGYTF.

The chain uses TRBV6-1 and TRBJ2-3, with D perhaps TRBD2 (6 bases). Germline V CDR1 and CDR2: MNHNS, SASEGT. This CDR3 comprises 15 residues. V was cut by 1 base and J by 2 bases, with 10 bases left in between. CDR3 DNA: TGTGCCAGCAGTGAAGGAGGGACTTTCACAGATACGCAGTATTTT. The encoded protein is CASSEGGTFTDTQYF.